This entry features one T cell receptor (beta chain) sequence. Antigen: not known. These data originate in a study of T cell responses to AZD1222 COVID-19 vaccine. General study points: There were vaccine-associated CD4 TCRs across spike, dominant at 160-218 and 743-854. All repertoire sampling was performed exclusively after the peak T cell response. Of spike-specific TCRs, nearly half reportedly target regions left unmutated in variants.

Germline V CDR1 and CDR2: SQVTM, ANQGSEA. CDR3 length: 13 amino acids. Trimming shortened V by 6 bases and J by 2 bases, and 13 bases separated the two germline ends. TCRdb's table, derived via immunoSEQ multiplex PCR, lists solely in-frame clones and lacks some. The sample has 120,000 to 150,000 clones; roughly nine tenths are singletons. Sequencing used peripheral blood, obtained 28 days after the second AZD1222 dose. The sequence was obtained from an adult who received the AZD1222 COVID-19 vaccine. The rearrangement uses TRBV29-1 and TRBJ1-1, with TRBD1 as a possible D gene (6 bases). The CDR3 nucleotides read TGCAGCGTCGCTGGACAGATTAACACTGAAGCTTTCTTT. Residues: CSVAGQINTEAFF.